This T cell receptor (beta chain) appears in the sequencing data of a study of breast tumors, draining lymph nodes, adjacent tissues. This clonotype was seen ten or more times. Each CDR3 protein is one row after TCRdb ran MiXCR on the multiplex PCR reads. In the table there are approximately 230,000 distinct CDR3 sequences, less than 40% of which are singletons. Breast cancer patients provided tissue from their axillary draining lymph nodes. CDR1 and CDR2 (germline): SGHTA, FQGNSA. The CDR3 is 18 amino acids. V dropped 2 bases and J dropped 0 bases, with 18 bases sitting between them. The chain carries TRBV7-2 and TRBJ2-3; tentatively, D is TRBD1 (6 bases). This TCR was recovered from a female donor with breast cancer. Some clones in this sample may be carry-over from other donors' samples. Sample: axillary lymph node tissue. The CDR3 loop is CASSLRGNGYASTDTQYF. CDR3 in DNA: TGTGCCAGCAGCTTAAGGGGGAACGGGTATGCTAGCACAGATACGCAGTATTTT.